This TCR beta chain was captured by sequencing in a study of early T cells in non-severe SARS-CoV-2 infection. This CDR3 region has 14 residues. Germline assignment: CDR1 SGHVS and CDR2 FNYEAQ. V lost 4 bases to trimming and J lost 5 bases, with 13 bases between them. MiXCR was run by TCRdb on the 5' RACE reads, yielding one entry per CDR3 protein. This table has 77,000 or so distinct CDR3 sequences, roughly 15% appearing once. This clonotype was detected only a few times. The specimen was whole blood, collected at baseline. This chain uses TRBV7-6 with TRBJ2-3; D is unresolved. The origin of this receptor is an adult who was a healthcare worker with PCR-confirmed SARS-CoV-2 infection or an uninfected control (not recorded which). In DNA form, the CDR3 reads TGTGCCAGCAGCTCCGGCCGGCAAGTAGATACGCAGTATTTT. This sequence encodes CASSSGRQVDTQYF.